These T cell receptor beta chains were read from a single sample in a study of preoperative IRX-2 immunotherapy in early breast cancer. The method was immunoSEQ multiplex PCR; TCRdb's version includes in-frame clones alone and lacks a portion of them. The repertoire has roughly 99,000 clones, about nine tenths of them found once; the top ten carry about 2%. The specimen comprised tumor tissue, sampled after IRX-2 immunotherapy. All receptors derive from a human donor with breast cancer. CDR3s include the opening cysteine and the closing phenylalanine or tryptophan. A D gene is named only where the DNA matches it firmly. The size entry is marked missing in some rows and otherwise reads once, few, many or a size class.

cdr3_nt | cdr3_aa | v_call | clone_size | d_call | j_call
TGTGCCATCAGCGAGGATGAGGGAACTGAAGCTTTCTTT | CAISEDEGTEAFF | TRBV6-8 | - | - | TRBJ1-1
TGTGCCAGTATGAACCGGATGCCAGGGACCGGGGCTGAAGCTTTCTTT | CASMNRMPGTGAEAFF | TRBV19 | - | - | TRBJ1-1
TGTGCCAGCAGCCCGAGGGCTGCAGATACGCAGTATTTT | CASSPRAADTQYF | TRBV7-1 | - | - | TRBJ2-3
TGTGCCAGCACCCAAGGTCCTTACCTCAATCAGCCCCAGCATTTT | CASTQGPYLNQPQHF | TRBV28 | - | - | TRBJ1-5
TGTGCCAGTAGTATAGGTTCGGGACAGATTAATGAAAAACTGTTTTTT | CASSIGSGQINEKLFF | TRBV19 | - | TRBD1 | TRBJ1-4
TGCGCCAGCAGCCAACTTGGGGGCCAGCTTTCGCCCCAGCATTTT | CASSQLGGQLSPQHF | TRBV1 | - | - | TRBJ1-5
TGTGCCAGCAGTGAAGATGGGGGCTGGTACGAGCAGTACTTC | CASSEDGGWYEQYF | TRBV6-1 | few | - | TRBJ2-7
TGTGCCAGTAGTCCCGGACAGGCTGGTTTAGGAAACACCATATATTTT | CASSPGQAGLGNTIYF | TRBV19 | once | TRBD1 | TRBJ1-3
TGTGCCGTCTCCGGGACAGGGGGTGAAAAACTGTTTTTT | CAVSGTGGEKLFF | TRBV19 | - | TRBD1 | TRBJ1-4
TGTGCCAGCAGGTCGACAGGGGGCGTCACTGAAGCTTTCTTT | CASRSTGGVTEAFF | TRBV6-8 | - | TRBD1 | TRBJ1-1
TGTGCCAGCAGTGACGGGGCTTTTAACAGACCAGGCTACACCTTC | CASSDGAFNRPGYTF | TRBV6-8 | - | - | TRBJ1-2
TGTGCCAGCAGGTCGACAGGGTTTAGCAATCAGCCCCAGCATTTT | CASRSTGFSNQPQHF | TRBV6-8 | - | TRBD1 | TRBJ1-5